What follows are 31 T cell receptor beta chains derived from one specimen sequenced in a study of blood T cell repertoires in COVID-19. Libraries were prepared by immunoSEQ multiplex PCR; TCRdb keeps only in-frame clonotypes and omits some of them. Altogether about 200,000 clones are present, roughly 75% being singletons, with the ten largest covering approximately 7.2%. The sequencing input was peripheral blood. The receptors come from a woman in her 70s with acute or convalescent COVID-19.

The chain recombines TRBV2 with TRBJ2-1; no definite D call. CDR1 and CDR2 from the germline V gene are SNHLY and FYNNEI. With 3 bases removed from V and 5 bases from J, the gap between germline ends came to 8 bases. This CDR3 has 13 residues. CDR3 bases: TGTGCCAGCAGTGAGCGGAGAAACAATGAGCAGTTCTTC. This codes for CASSERRNNEQFF.

V usage is TRBV6-2 or TRBV6-3 and J usage is TRBJ2-7, with a possible D match to TRBD2 (6 bases). V was clipped by 1 base and J by 4 bases, with 14 bases between them. This CDR3 region has 15 residues. The germline gives CDR1 MNHEY, CDR2 SVGEGT. CDR3 region: CASSYLAGRGYEQYF. CDR3 DNA sequence: TGTGCCAGCAGTTACTTGGCGGGACGGGGGTACGAGCAGTACTTC.

The chain uses TRBV5-1 and TRBJ1-4; 7 bases are shared with TRBD1. The germline V gene encodes CDR1 SGHRS and CDR2 YFSETQ. The length of the CDR3 is 15 residues. Trimming cost V 3 bases and J 3 bases; bases outside gene matches: 5. The CDR3 DNA sequence: TGCGCCAGCAGCTCCACCGGGACAGCTAATGAAAAACTGTTTTTT. Translated, it gives CASSSTGTANEKLFF.

The chain employs TRBV24-1 and TRBJ1-2; D perhaps matches TRBD1 (5 bases). V lost 4 bases to trimming and J lost 5 bases, with 19 bases between them. There are 16 residues in the CDR3. CDR1 is KGHDR, CDR2 SFDVKD, per germline. The CDR3 is CATSDPAAGRAYGYTF. As DNA, the CDR3 is TGTGCCACCAGTGACCCAGCGGCGGGGCGGGCGTATGGCTACACCTTC.

The genes are TRBV6-1 and TRBJ2-3; 9 bases match TRBD1. Germline trimming cut 1 base from V and 4 bases from J; bases unmatched to any gene: 0. The germline gives CDR1 MNHNS, CDR2 SASEGT. The CDR3 consists of 14 residues. The CDR3 nucleotides are TGTGCCAGCAGTGAAGGGACAGGGGCAGATACGCAGTATTTT. As protein: CASSEGTGADTQYF.

This chain joins TRBV7-8 and TRBJ2-2, with D tentatively TRBD2 (5 bases). Per germline, CDR1 SGHVS and CDR2 FQNEAQ. The CDR3 covers 16 residues. With 0 bases removed from V and 5 bases from J, the gap between germline ends came to 13 bases. CDR3 in amino acids: CASSLARASLTGELFF. CDR3 nucleotides: TGTGCCAGCAGCTTAGCGAGGGCAAGCCTTACCGGGGAGCTGTTTTTT.

The chain uses TRBV5-1 and TRBJ2-5, with 11 bases that match TRBD2. The germline CDR1 and CDR2 sequences are SGHRS and YFSETQ. This CDR3 has 17 amino acids. Trimming removed 3 bases from V and 3 bases from J; junction bases left unmatched: 10. The chain's CDR3 is CASSSPLAGGPKETQYF. DNA of the CDR3: TGCGCCAGCAGCTCGCCCCTAGCGGGGGGTCCGAAAGAGACCCAGTACTTC.

This clone has only one observation. This sequence joins TRBV27 and TRBJ2-3, with unresolved D. The ends were cut back, 3 bases at V and 0 bases at J, with 13 bases in the middle. The CDR3 has 16 residues. CDR1 and CDR2 (germline): MNHEY, SMNVEV (reference sequence). CDR3 coding DNA: TGTGCCAGCAGTTTCGACACGACCCCTAGCACAGATACGCAGTATTTT. Protein product: CASSFDTTPSTDTQYF.

The chain recombines TRBV19 with TRBJ2-1, with a weak D call TRBD1 (5 bases). The V and J ends lost 0 bases and 3 bases respectively, with 9 bases between them. Germline CDR1 LNHDA, CDR2 SQIVND (reference sequence). This CDR3 is built from 15 residues. CDR3 loop: CASSIDQGHYNEQFF. DNA for the CDR3: TGTGCCAGTAGTATAGATCAAGGACACTACAATGAGCAGTTCTTC.

The chain has TRBV9 and TRBJ2-7; possibly TRBD2 for D (6 bases). Germline V CDR1 and CDR2: SGDLS, YYNGEE. This CDR3 is 15 amino acids long. Trimming removed 0 bases at V and 4 bases at J, with 14 bases between. The CDR3 DNA reads TGTGCCAGCAGCGTAGGGAATAGGGAGGATTACGAGCAGTACTTC. This encodes CASSVGNREDYEQYF.

This clone was seen more than once but under ten times. This rearrangement joins TRBV11-3 to TRBJ2-3, with D uncertain. CDR1 and CDR2 (germline): SGHNT, YENEEA. Deletions cut 0 bases from V and 4 bases from J, with 8 bases between. CDR3 size: 14 residues. The CDR3 here is CASSLDLGSDTQYF. The DNA for the CDR3 is TGTGCCAGCAGCTTAGATCTTGGCTCAGATACGCAGTATTTT. The whole variable domain, remainder taken from reference TRBV11-3 and TRBJ2-3, is EAGVVQSPRYKIIEKKQPVAFWCNPISGHNTLYWYLQNLGQGPELLIRYENEEAVDDSQLPKDRFSAERLKGVDSTLKIQPAELGDSAVYLCASSLDLGSDTQYFGPGTRLTVL.

The chain is built from TRBV4-1 and TRBJ2-2; 7 nucleotides align to TRBD1. After removal of 3 bases from V and 6 bases from J, the junction contained 4 bases not matched to a gene. Looked up from germline, CDR1 is MGHRA and CDR2 is YSYEKL. There are 14 residues in the CDR3. This CDR3 is CASSHGTGAGELFF. The CDR3 DNA reads as TGCGCCAGCAGCCATGGAACAGGGGCCGGGGAGCTGTTTTTT.

In its sample, this clone was seen once. V is TRBV28 and J is TRBJ2-2, with D possibly TRBD2 on 5 matching bases. Trimming stripped 3 bases from V and 2 bases from J, with 16 bases between. The germline gives CDR1 MDHEN, CDR2 SYDVKM. The CDR3 extends over 17 amino acids. This CDR3 reads CASSFLEFGVNTGELFF. In nucleotides, the CDR3 is TGTGCCAGCAGTTTTTTAGAGTTCGGGGTCAACACCGGGGAGCTGTTTTTT.

The chain has TRBV7-8 and TRBJ2-7, with TRBD2 as a possible D gene (5 bases). Germline assignment: CDR1 SGHVS and CDR2 FQNEAQ. The ends were cut back, 5 bases at V and 9 bases at J, with 17 bases in the middle. The CDR3 contains 13 residues. In nucleotides, the CDR3 is TGTGCCAGCAGCCGGGCTGGAGGAACGGGGCAGTACTTC. Protein product: CASSRAGGTGQYF.

The chain links TRBV11-2 to TRBJ2-2; 11 nucleotides align to TRBD2. J was trimmed by 4 bases and V by 7 bases; bases with no gene match: 14. The V gene's germline CDR1 is SGHAT and CDR2 FQNNGV. This CDR3 spans 18 amino acids. Here the CDR3 reads CASTLSGLAGGLTGELFF. In DNA, the CDR3 is TGTGCCAGCACCCTTTCCGGCCTAGCGGGGGGTCTCACCGGGGAGCTGTTTTTT.

This sequence joins TRBV7-8 and TRBJ1-6; TRBD1 is a possible D gene (5 bases). The CDR3 is made up of 14 amino acids. Per germline, CDR1 SGHVS and CDR2 FQNEAQ. V shed 4 bases and J shed 11 bases, with 15 bases lying between them. Here the CDR3 reads CASSSPEQGAPLHF. Written as DNA, the CDR3 is TGTGCCAGCAGCTCACCAGAACAAGGGGCACCCCTCCACTTT.

This clone showed up just a few times. V and J are TRBV5-4 and TRBJ2-3; 8 bases are shared with TRBD1. Germline values: CDR1 SGHNT, CDR2 YYREEE (reference sequence). Losses at the gene ends were 3 bases for V and 4 bases for J; bases not matched to a gene: 10. CDR3 size: 16 residues. The CDR3 loop reads CASSSPPGGRADTQYF. The CDR3 DNA reads TGTGCCAGCAGCTCCCCCCCAGGGGGCAGGGCAGATACGCAGTATTTT.

Regarding this clone: The same CDR3 arises from other DNA sequences in this sample as well. The V call is TRBV2, the J call TRBJ2-5, with D possibly being TRBD2 (7 bases). Per germline, CDR1 SNHLY and CDR2 FYNNEI. This CDR3 has 14 amino acids. V lost 2 bases to trimming and J lost 4 bases, with 11 bases between them. In nucleotides, the CDR3 is TGTGCCAGCAGTGAAAGGAGGGGGGGAGAGACCCAGTACTTC. Protein sequence: CASSERRGGETQYF.

The chain is built from TRBV13 and TRBJ2-3; 8 bases match TRBD1. The germline V gene has CDR1 PRHDT and CDR2 FYEKMQ (reference sequence). Germline trimming cut 4 bases from V and 6 bases from J; bases unmatched to any gene: 3. This CDR3 comprises 13 residues. The CDR3 DNA sequence: TGTGCCAGCAGCTCAGGACAGGGTGATACGCAGTATTTT. This encodes CASSSGQGDTQYF.

This chain joins TRBV19 and TRBJ2-5, with TRBD1 matching 9 bases. CDR3 length: 14 residues. CDR1 is LNHDA, CDR2 SQIVND, per germline (reference sequence). Trimming removed 5 bases from V and 4 bases from J; junction bases left unmatched: 5. The CDR3 nucleotides are TGTGCCAGTAGTGAGGGACAGGGTCGAGAGACCCAGTACTTC. Its protein product is CASSEGQGRETQYF.

About this clone: This could be a read error, since a much larger clone is one nucleotide away. The V and J genes are TRBV9 and TRBJ2-5; the match to TRBD2 covers 12 bases. From germline, CDR1 is SGDLS and CDR2 YYNGEE. CDR3 size: 14 residues. The V gene end was trimmed by 4 bases and the J gene end by 4 bases; junction bases not matched to a gene: 2. In DNA form, the CDR3 reads TGTGCCAGCAGCTCGGGACTAGCGGGAGAGACCCAGTACTTC. The encoded protein is CASSSGLAGETQYF.

The V gene is TRBV5-4, the J gene TRBJ2-7; D is perhaps TRBD2 (5 bases). The germline V gene has CDR1 SGHNT and CDR2 YYREEE (reference sequence). CDR3 length equals 15 residues. V lost 5 bases, J lost 6 bases, and 21 bases lay in between. The CDR3 sequence is CASRPDLHGFREQYV. The CDR3 region has the DNA TGTGCCAGCAGACCGGACTTGCACGGCTTTCGCGAGCAGTACGTC.

This clone was picked up one time. This chain connects TRBV4-1 to TRBJ2-5; D might be TRBD2 (5 bases). V lost 3 bases to trimming and J lost 6 bases, with 11 bases between them. The V gene's germline CDR1 is MGHRA and CDR2 YSYEKL. The CDR3 loop spans 13 amino acids. The CDR3 sequence: CASSQAGSKTQYF. Here the CDR3 DNA reads TGCGCCAGCAGCCAGGCTGGGAGTAAGACCCAGTACTTC.

The J gene is TRBJ1-1, the V gene TRBV5-1, with a possible D match to TRBD1 (6 bases). There are 15 residues in the CDR3. The V end lost 0 bases, the J end lost 4 bases, and 13 bases lay between the germline ends. Germline lookup yields CDR1 SGHRS and CDR2 YFSETQ. CDR3 in amino acids: CASSLVSGEGTEAFF. The CDR3 DNA follows: TGCGCCAGCAGCTTGGTTTCAGGGGAAGGCACTGAAGCTTTCTTT.

The chain couples TRBV6-1 to TRBJ1-3, with D tentatively TRBD1 (6 bases). The V and J ends lost 1 base and 0 bases respectively, with 7 bases between them. There are 15 residues in the CDR3. CDR1 and CDR2 from the germline V gene are MNHNS and SASEGT. The CDR3 loop reads CASSEDRASGNTIYF. The CDR3 coding sequence is TGTGCCAGCAGTGAAGACAGGGCCTCTGGAAACACCATATATTTT.

On this clone: This CDR3 is also generated by other DNA sequences in the sample. The chain couples TRBV5-5 to TRBJ1-5; possibly TRBD1 for D (5 bases). V lost 0 bases, J lost 4 bases, and 8 bases lay in between. The CDR3 runs to 14 residues. Germline V gives CDR1 SGHKS, CDR2 YYEKEE (reference sequence). CDR3 nucleotides: TGTGCCAGCAGCTTGGGGGGGGGAAATCAGCCCCAGCATTTT. Its translation is CASSLGGGNQPQHF.

The V call is TRBV6-2 or TRBV6-3, the J call TRBJ2-2; 10 nucleotides line up with TRBD1. The CDR3 has 15 residues. The V gene end was trimmed by 2 bases and the J gene end by 5 bases; junction bases not matched to a gene: 2. Germline V CDR1 and CDR2: MNHEY, SVGEGT. The CDR3 DNA sequence: TGTGCCAGCAGTTACGGGACAGGGGAGACCGGGGAGCTGTTTTTT. Its translation is CASSYGTGETGELFF.

The chain couples TRBV5-1 to TRBJ2-3; weak D call: TRBD1 (5 bases). This CDR3 region has 14 residues. Germline assignment: CDR1 SGHRS and CDR2 YFSETQ. Trimming cost V 2 bases and J 2 bases, with 9 bases left between them. CDR3 residues: CASSFAGNTDTQYF. DNA of the CDR3: TGCGCCAGCAGCTTCGCAGGGAACACAGATACGCAGTATTTT.

The table lists this clone with a few counts. The chain uses TRBV25-1 and TRBJ1-4, with 7 positions matching TRBD1. Per germline, CDR1 MGHDK and CDR2 SYGVNS. J lost 3 bases, V lost 2 bases, and 6 bases had no gene match. CDR3 length: 16 residues. CDR3 bases: TGTGCCAGCAGTGAAGGGACCGGGACAGCTAATGAAAAACTGTTTTTT. The encoded protein is CASSEGTGTANEKLFF. The full variable domain, completed using reference TRBV25-1 and TRBJ1-4, is EADIYQTPRYLVIGTGKKITLECSQTMGHDKMYWYQQDPGMELHLIHYSYGVNSTEKGDLSSESTVSRIRTEHFPLTLESARPSHTSQYLCASSEGTGTANEKLFFGSGTQLSVL.

The chain joins TRBV29-1 to TRBJ2-3; TRBD2 matches at 7 bases. Germline CDR1 reads SQVTM; CDR2 reads ANQGSEA. This CDR3 has 12 amino acids. Trimming at V came to 6 bases and at J to 7 bases, leaving 7 bases not matched to a gene. In DNA form, the CDR3 reads TGCAGCGTCTCGGCGGGGGTTTATACGCAGTATTTT. Translating gives CSVSAGVYTQYF.

This clone was recorded a few times. The chain joins TRBV6-6 to TRBJ2-3; 10 bases line up with TRBD2. V lost 2 bases and J lost 6; bases outside the gene matches: 8. This CDR3 spans 16 amino acids. The germline CDR1 and CDR2 sequences are MNHNY and SVGAGI (reference sequence). As DNA, the CDR3 is TGTGCCAGCAGTTACGAAAGCGGGGGGGCGAGGGATACGCAGTATTTT. Its translation is CASSYESGGARDTQYF.